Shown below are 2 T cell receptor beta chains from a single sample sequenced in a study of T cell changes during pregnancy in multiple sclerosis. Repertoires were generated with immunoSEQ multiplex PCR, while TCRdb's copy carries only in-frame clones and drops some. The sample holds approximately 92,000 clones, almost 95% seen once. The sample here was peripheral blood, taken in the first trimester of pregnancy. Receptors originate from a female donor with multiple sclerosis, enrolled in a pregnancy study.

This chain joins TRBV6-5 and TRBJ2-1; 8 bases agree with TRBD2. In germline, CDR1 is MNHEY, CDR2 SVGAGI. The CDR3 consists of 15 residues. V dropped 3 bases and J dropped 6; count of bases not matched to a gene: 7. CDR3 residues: CASSYSAGALNEQFF. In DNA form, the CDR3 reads TGTGCCAGCAGTTATTCAGCGGGAGCGCTCAATGAGCAGTTCTTC.

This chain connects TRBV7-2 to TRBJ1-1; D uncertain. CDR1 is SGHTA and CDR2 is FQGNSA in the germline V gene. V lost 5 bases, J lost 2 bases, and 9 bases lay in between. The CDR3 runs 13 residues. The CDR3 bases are TGTGCCAGCAGCCTTACACCAAACACTGAAGCTTTCTTT. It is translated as CASSLTPNTEAFF.